Shown below are 10 T cell receptor beta chains from a single sample sequenced in a study of blood T cell repertoires in COVID-19. Clones were sequenced by immunoSEQ multiplex PCR, and TCRdb holds only the in-frame ones, with some missing. This sample has 250,000 to 400,000 clones, with about 89% found just once. Sequences were obtained from PBMCs or T cells enriched from blood (not recorded which). These receptors were obtained from a woman aged 25 to 39 who had recovered from COVID-19.

The chain links TRBV11-2 to TRBJ1-1; a possible D gene is TRBD1 (6 bases). Germline lookup yields CDR1 SGHAT and CDR2 FQNNGV. The CDR3 totals 14 residues. V was clipped by 6 bases and J by 0 bases, with 11 bases between them. Written as DNA, the CDR3 is TGTGCCAGCAGGAAGGACAGCCTGAACACTGAAGCTTTCTTT. Translated, it gives CASRKDSLNTEAFF.

V usage is TRBV5-4 and J usage is TRBJ2-5; D might be TRBD2 (5 bases). Looked up from germline, CDR1 is SGHNT and CDR2 is YYREEE (reference sequence). The CDR3 totals 14 residues. V dropped 3 bases and J dropped 4 bases, with 13 bases sitting between them. The CDR3 reads CASSSRGLRETQYF. CDR3 nucleotides: TGTGCCAGCAGCTCCCGGGGTTTGAGAGAGACCCAGTACTTC. The full variable domain, its missing parts supplied by reference TRBV5-4 and TRBJ2-5, is ETGVTQSPTHLIKTRGQQVTLRCSSQSGHNTVSWYQQALGQGPQFIFQYYREEENGRGNFPPRFSGLQFPNYSSELNVNALELDDSALYLCASSSRGLRETQYFGPGTRLLVL.

V gene TRBV7-9 combines with J gene TRBJ1-3; possibly TRBD1 for D (5 bases). Trimming left V 0 bases short and J 0 bases short, with 6 bases between. CDR1 and CDR2 from the germline V gene are SEHNR and FQNEAQ (reference sequence). There are 15 residues in the CDR3. CDR3: CASSLAGVSGNTIYF. The CDR3, as DNA: TGTGCCAGCAGCTTAGCAGGGGTCTCTGGAAACACCATATATTTT.

The chain employs TRBV5-1 and TRBJ1-4; tentatively, D is TRBD1 (5 bases). This CDR3 is built from 16 residues. CDR1 and CDR2 from the germline V gene are SGHRS and YFSETQ. V lost 6 bases and J lost 8, with 23 bases in between. CDR3 coding DNA: TGCGCCAGCAACCCGATGTCTGGTCAGGGAAACGAAAAACTGTTTTTT. Residues: CASNPMSGQGNEKLFF.

The chain has TRBV7-9 and TRBJ2-7; 12 bases align to TRBD2. This CDR3 comprises 15 residues. CDR1 is SEHNR, CDR2 FQNEAQ, per germline (reference sequence). V lost 3 bases, J lost 4 bases, and 4 bases stayed unmatched. The CDR3 bases are TGTGCCAGCAGCTTCCAGACTAGCGGGGGATACGAGCAGTACTTC. The encoded protein is CASSFQTSGGYEQYF.

V usage is TRBV27 and J usage is TRBJ2-7; D perhaps matches TRBD1 (5 bases). This CDR3 has 14 residues. The germline gives CDR1 MNHEY, CDR2 SMNVEV (reference sequence). The ends were cut back, 8 bases at V and 0 bases at J, with 14 bases in the middle. CDR3 sequence reads: CASRLDMSSYEQYF. DNA of the CDR3: TGTGCCAGCCGCTTGGACATGAGCTCCTACGAGCAGTACTTC.

This chain connects TRBV7-2 to TRBJ1-1, with a tentative D call TRBD1 (6 bases). This CDR3 is 17 amino acids long. The V gene lost 5 bases and the J gene lost 0 bases, with 19 bases spanning the gap. Germline CDR1 reads SGHTA; CDR2 reads FQGNSA. CDR3 DNA: TGTGCCAGCAGCCCCATCGGGGGGCCGCTCATGAACACTGAAGCTTTCTTT. This gives the protein CASSPIGGPLMNTEAFF.

The V and J genes are TRBV5-1 and TRBJ2-5, with D maybe TRBD2 (6 bases). Germline-derived CDR1 and CDR2 are SGHRS and YFSETQ. V lost 1 base, J lost 5 bases, and 15 bases lay in between. This CDR3 spans 15 amino acids. CDR3 in amino acids: CASSLSGPGEETQYF. CDR3 nucleotides: TGCGCCAGCAGCTTGTCGGGACCGGGAGAGGAGACCCAGTACTTC.

The rearrangement uses TRBV6-5 and TRBJ2-7; 9 positions agree with TRBD1. This CDR3 contains 15 residues. Germline V gene sequence: CDR1 MNHEY, CDR2 SVGAGI. Trimming took 6 bases from V and 9 from J; bases not matched to a gene: 15. DNA of the CDR3: TGTGCCAGCAGACGTCCTGGGACAGGGCCGAGCAGGCAGTACTTC. This encodes CASRRPGTGPSRQYF.

On this clone itself: One end of the junction fails to match germline, which may point to a read error. CDR3 in amino acids: CASGDRVNEQYF. DNA of the CDR3: TGTGCCAGCGGTGACAGGGTGAACGAGCAGTACTTC. V is TRBV6-1 and J is TRBJ2-7; TRBD1 aligns across 7 bases. The CDR3 runs to 12 residues. Germline loops: CDR1 MNHNS, CDR2 SASEGT.